These 26 T cell receptor beta chains came from one sample sequenced in a study of preoperative IRX-2 immunotherapy in early breast cancer. Data came from immunoSEQ multiplex PCR; TCRdb stores just in-frame clones and leaves some out. The table lists some 11,000 clones, over 75% of them singletons. The treatment was: preoperative locoregional IRX-2 cytokine immunotherapy. The material was lymph node tissue, obtained before IRX-2 immunotherapy. The receptor source for this set is a human donor with breast cancer.

The DNA for the CDR3 is TGTGCCAGCAGTTACTCAACAGGGGGCGATCAGCCCCAGCATTTT. This encodes CASSYSTGGDQPQHF. The chain combines TRBV6-8 with TRBJ1-5, with 9 bases matching TRBD1. J gave up 5 bases and V 0 bases, and 2 bases lay outside the gene matches. This CDR3 comprises 15 residues. Germline CDR1 is MNHGY and CDR2 is SAAAGT.

The gene calls are TRBV6-8 and TRBJ1-5, with TRBD1 matching over 7 bases. The CDR3 consists of 16 residues. Per germline, CDR1 MNHGY and CDR2 SAAAGT. J gave up 4 bases and V 6 bases, and 12 bases lay outside the gene matches. The CDR3 is CASSRQGTVRNQPQHF. The CDR3 bases are TGTGCCAGCAGCCGACAGGGTACGGTTCGGAATCAGCCCCAGCATTTT.

The genes are TRBV11-3 and TRBJ1-3; TRBD1 matches 8 bases. CDR3 length: 14 amino acids. V lost 3 bases and J lost 4; bases outside the gene matches: 2. Per the germline V gene, CDR1 is SGHNT and CDR2 is YENEEA. The CDR3 nucleotides are TGTGCCAGCAGCTTCAGACAGGGGGGAAACACCATATATTTT. Amino acids: CASSFRQGGNTIYF. Complete variable domain (other parts from reference TRBV11-3 and TRBJ1-3): EAGVVQSPRYKIIEKKQPVAFWCNPISGHNTLYWYLQNLGQGPELLIRYENEEAVDDSQLPKDRFSAERLKGVDSTLKIQPAELGDSAVYLCASSFRQGGNTIYFGEGSWLTVV.

The gene calls are TRBV6-8 and TRBJ2-7; TRBD1 is a possible D gene (6 bases). The CDR3 contains 17 residues. The germline CDR1 and CDR2 sequences are MNHGY and SAAAGT. Trimming cost V 0 bases and J 0 bases, with 15 bases left between them. DNA of the CDR3: TGTGCCAGCAGTTACTCGGGCGAGGGGGTAAGCTCCTACGAGCAGTACTTC. It yields the protein CASSYSGEGVSSYEQYF.

A word on this clone: One end of the junction does not line up with germline, which may come from a read error. This chain links TRBV19 with TRBJ2-4, with 7 bases that match TRBD1. The germline gives CDR1 LNHDA, CDR2 SQIVND (reference sequence). The CDR3 contains 12 residues. The CDR3 protein is CASSPRQGGQLF. For the CDR3, the DNA is TGTGCCAGTAGTCCTCGACAGGGCGGACAGTTGTTC.

The chain is built from TRBV6-8 and TRBJ1-2; D might be TRBD1 (5 bases). V was pared by 6 bases and J by 0 bases, with 11 bases between. Germline CDR1 MNHGY, CDR2 SAAAGT. The CDR3 has 14 amino acids. CDR3 in amino acids: CASRNRGTNYGYTF. The DNA of the CDR3 is TGTGCCAGCAGAAATAGGGGAACTAACTATGGCTACACCTTC.

This chain joins TRBV6-8 and TRBJ1-1; D gene unclear. Germline CDR1 and CDR2: MNHGY and SAAAGT. The V and J ends lost 10 bases and 6 bases respectively, with 18 bases between them. This CDR3 spans 13 amino acids. The CDR3 protein is CATQSGTIPEAFF. CDR3 DNA: TGTGCCACCCAATCGGGTACGATCCCTGAAGCTTTCTTT.

The gene calls are TRBV6-8 and TRBJ1-2; D is possibly TRBD1 (5 bases). This CDR3 region has 13 residues. Germline CDR1 reads MNHGY; CDR2 reads SAAAGT. Trimming pared 5 bases from V and 7 bases from J, leaving 14 bases between. As DNA, the CDR3 is TGTGCCAGCAGTACGGGGGGGACCTCTGGCTACACCTTC. This translates into CASSTGGTSGYTF.

This chain links TRBV5-1 with TRBJ2-2; perhaps TRBD2 as D (6 bases). This CDR3 region has 14 residues. Trimming removed 0 bases from V and 5 bases from J, with 8 bases in between. Looked up from germline, CDR1 is SGHRS and CDR2 is YFSETQ. The CDR3 here is CASSLAGGTGELFF. The DNA of the CDR3 is TGCGCCAGCAGCTTGGCCGGGGGAACCGGGGAGCTGTTTTTT.

Only one count was recorded for this clone. The chain uses TRBV19 and TRBJ1-1; 9 bases match TRBD1. There are 14 residues in the CDR3. The V gene's germline CDR1 is LNHDA and CDR2 SQIVND (reference sequence). V lost 6 bases, J lost 0 bases, and 2 bases stayed unmatched. CDR3 sequence (DNA): TGTGCCAGTAGCGGACAGGGGATGAACACTGAAGCTTTCTTT. Protein: CASSGQGMNTEAFF. The full variable domain, rest sourced from reference TRBV19 and TRBJ1-1, is DGGITQSPKYLFRKEGQNVTLSCEQNLNHDAMYWYRQDPGQGLRLIYYSQIVNDFQKGDIAEGYSVSREKKESFPLTVTSAQKNPTAFYLCASSGQGMNTEAFFGQGTRLTVV.

V is TRBV7-1 and J is TRBJ1-1; D call uncertain. TRBV7-1 is labeled an ORF, and its function is uncertain. The CDR3 spans 13 residues. Trimming took 3 bases from V and 5 from J, leaving 10 bases between them. CDR3: CASSSSFGTEAFF. CDR3 bases: TGTGCCAGCAGCTCCAGTTTTGGTACTGAAGCTTTCTTT.

The chain couples TRBV28 to TRBJ2-5, with TRBD1 matching over 7 bases. Germline V gene data show CDR1 as MDHEN and CDR2 as SYDVKM. CDR3 length: 14 residues. Unmatched junction bases numbered 4, after V lost 4 bases and J lost 2 bases. Written as DNA, the CDR3 is TGTGCCAGCAGTTCCCGGACAGGTCAAGAGACCCAGTACTTC. This gives the protein CASSSRTGQETQYF.

In DNA, the CDR3 is TGTGCCAGCAGCTTGGGAGGAGGGGGCGTCGGCTATGGCTACACCTTC. It codes for CASSLGGGGVGYGYTF. The gene calls are TRBV11-3 and TRBJ1-2; TRBD1 agrees at 7 bases. There are 16 residues in the CDR3. CDR1 and CDR2 (germline): SGHNT, YENEEA. With 3 bases clipped from V and 4 bases from J, the junction kept 11 bases outside the gene matches. Supplemented by reference TRBV11-3 and TRBJ1-2, the full variable domain reads EAGVVQSPRYKIIEKKQPVAFWCNPISGHNTLYWYLQNLGQGPELLIRYENEEAVDDSQLPKDRFSAERLKGVDSTLKIQPAELGDSAVYLCASSLGGGGVGYGYTFGSGTRLTVV.

The chain is built from TRBV6-8 and TRBJ2-1; D not resolved. Trimming shortened V by 7 bases and J by 4 bases, and 11 bases separated the two germline ends. Looked up from germline, CDR1 is MNHGY and CDR2 is SAAAGT. The CDR3 totals 13 residues. The CDR3, as DNA: TGTGCCAGCACAATCTCCGCATACAATGAGCAGTTCTTC. Its translation: CASTISAYNEQFF.

V and J are TRBV18 and TRBJ2-6, with 8 bases lining up with TRBD2. This CDR3 has 18 residues. J gave up 0 bases and V 0 bases, and 4 bases lay outside the gene matches. Germline V CDR1 and CDR2: KGHSH, LQKENI. The CDR3 DNA is TGTGCCAGCTCACCACCGTTAGCGGGACCCTCTGGGGCCAACGTCCTGACTTTC. Translating it yields CASSPPLAGPSGANVLTF.

This clone was observed a few times. In nucleotides, the CDR3 is TGTGCCAGCAGCCCGGGGGACAGGGAAAATCAGCCCCAGCATTTT. It encodes CASSPGDRENQPQHF. This rearrangement joins TRBV11-3 to TRBJ1-5; 9 nucleotides match TRBD1. The CDR3 contains 15 residues. Trimming at V came to 5 bases and at J to 4 bases, leaving 6 bases not matched to a gene. Germline-derived CDR1 and CDR2 are SGHNT and YENEEA.

This chain joins TRBV6-8 and TRBJ2-3; TRBD2 agrees at 7 bases. The germline V gene has CDR1 MNHGY and CDR2 SAAAGT. The CDR3 runs 16 residues. J gave up 2 bases and V 5 bases, and 10 bases lay outside the gene matches. The DNA for the CDR3 is TGTGCCAGCAGTCCCATAGCGGGTTACTTCACAGATACGCAGTATTTT. Protein: CASSPIAGYFTDTQYF.

The chain is built from TRBV6-8 and TRBJ1-2; 11 bases map to TRBD1. Germline assignment: CDR1 MNHGY and CDR2 SAAAGT. CDR3 length: 16 residues. V lost 6 bases, J lost 0 bases, and 6 bases stayed unmatched. CDR3 loop: CASSSRGQGANYGYTF. The CDR3 DNA reads as TGTGCCAGCAGCTCTAGGGGACAGGGGGCTAACTATGGCTACACCTTC.

In its sample, this clone was seen once. V usage is TRBV6-7 and J usage is TRBJ1-1; no firm D call. TRBV6-7 is identified as an open reading frame with a role that is uncertain. Trimming stripped 0 bases from V and 1 base from J, with 9 bases between. This CDR3 region has 15 residues. Here the CDR3 reads CASSYSQRGNTEAFF. CDR3 coding DNA: TGTGCCAGCAGTTACTCTCAGCGGGGGAACACTGAAGCTTTCTTT.

The rearrangement uses TRBV28 and TRBJ2-7, with 8 positions matching TRBD1. The junction had 10 bases not matched to a gene; V was cut back by 3 bases and J by 6 bases. Germline V gives CDR1 MDHEN, CDR2 SYDVKM. CDR3 length equals 15 residues. The CDR3 region has the DNA TGTGCCAGCAGTTTTCAGAGGACAGGGTCTCGCGAGCAGTACTTC. Translation gives CASSFQRTGSREQYF. Full variable domain (remainder filled in from reference TRBV28 and TRBJ2-7): DVKVTQSSRYLVKRTGEKVFLECVQDMDHENMFWYRQDPGLGLRLIYFSYDVKMKEKGDIPEGYSVSREKKERFSLILESASTNQTSMYLCASSFQRTGSREQYFGPGTRLTVT.

This chain joins TRBV11-3 and TRBJ2-2; 8 nucleotides line up with TRBD1. Trimming took 5 bases from V and 5 from J; bases not matched to a gene: 7. The CDR3 runs to 15 residues. The germline V gene has CDR1 SGHNT and CDR2 YENEEA. The CDR3 is CASSVGTGSTGELFF. Here the CDR3 DNA reads TGTGCCAGCAGCGTAGGGACAGGTAGTACCGGGGAGCTGTTTTTT.

In this sample, this clone turned up a few times. The chain employs TRBV11-3 and TRBJ2-4; a possible D gene is TRBD2 (5 bases). Germline V gene data show CDR1 as SGHNT and CDR2 as YENEEA. There are 14 residues in the CDR3. V lost 3 bases and J lost 1, with 7 bases in between. Here the CDR3 DNA reads TGTGCCAGCAGCTTGAGGGCGGCCAAAAACATTCAGTACTTC. Translating gives CASSLRAAKNIQYF. The full variable domain, with the rest looked up from reference TRBV11-3 and TRBJ2-4, is EAGVVQSPRYKIIEKKQPVAFWCNPISGHNTLYWYLQNLGQGPELLIRYENEEAVDDSQLPKDRFSAERLKGVDSTLKIQPAELGDSAVYLCASSLRAAKNIQYFGAGTRLSVL.

The chain is built from TRBV11-3 and TRBJ1-2, with unresolved D. Germline CDR1 is SGHNT and CDR2 is YENEEA. V lost 0 bases and J 2 bases, leaving 10 bases between the germline ends. The CDR3 is made up of 15 amino acids. The CDR3 DNA follows: TGTGCCAGCAGCTTAGAGGGCAGACCAAACTATGGCTACACCTTC. Protein sequence: CASSLEGRPNYGYTF.

The chain uses TRBV15 and TRBJ2-4; D is unclear. Per the germline V gene, CDR1 is LNHNV and CDR2 is YYDKDF (reference sequence). The V gene lost 0 bases and the J gene lost 4 bases, with 10 bases spanning the gap. The length of the CDR3 is 15 residues. For the CDR3, the DNA is TGTGCCACCAGCAGAGATGTGGGCGGTAAAAACATTCAGTACTTC. This sequence encodes CATSRDVGGKNIQYF.

This rearrangement joins TRBV11-1 to TRBJ1-1; D is uncertain. The CDR3 length is 14 residues. Germline loops: CDR1 SGHAT, CDR2 FQDESV (reference sequence). V was pared by 5 bases and J by 1 base, with 11 bases between. The CDR3 here is CASSPSGKNTEAFF. The CDR3 region has the DNA TGTGCCAGCAGCCCGAGCGGGAAGAACACTGAAGCTTTCTTT.

The V call is TRBV5-1, the J call TRBJ2-2; D unclear. Trimming removed 1 base at V and 0 bases at J, with 7 bases between. Germline values: CDR1 SGHRS, CDR2 YFSETQ. The CDR3 has 15 amino acids. In DNA form, the CDR3 reads TGCGCCAGCAGCTTGTTTGGCCCGAACACCGGGGAGCTGTTTTTT. Translated, it gives CASSLFGPNTGELFF. The variable domain in full, with the rest retrieved from reference TRBV5-1 and TRBJ2-2, is KAGVTQTPRYLIKTRGQQVTLSCSPISGHRSVSWYQQTPGQGLQFLFEYFSETQRNKGNFPGRFSGRQFSNSRSEMNVSTLELGDSALYLCASSLFGPNTGELFFGEGSRLTVL.